These 15 T cell receptor beta chains share one sample of origin, sequenced in a study of type 1 regulatory T cells. The antigens these receptors bind are not known. MiXCR, applied by TCRdb to the reads, yields one record per CDR3 protein. This table holds more than 60,000 distinct CDR3 sequences, approximately 47% found once. Sequenced sample: cultured non-Tr1 T cells, either the whole culture or a sorted T cell fraction (not recorded which). Receptor source: a human donor in good health.

V and J are TRBV7-2 and TRBJ1-3; no clear D gene. CDR1 and CDR2 from the germline V gene are SGHTA and FQGNSA. V lost 3 bases, J lost 0 bases, and 6 bases lay in between. This CDR3 contains 14 residues. The CDR3 nucleotides read TGTGCCAGCAGCTTTAAGAACTCTGGAAACACCATATATTTT. Its translation: CASSFKNSGNTIYF.

This clonotype was recorded many times. The chain employs TRBV27 and TRBJ2-3; D is undetermined. Germline loops: CDR1 MNHEY, CDR2 SMNVEV (reference sequence). With 3 bases removed from V and 1 base from J, the gap between germline ends came to 5 bases. This CDR3 is built from 13 residues. CDR3 region: CASSLGGTDTQYF. CDR3 in DNA: TGTGCCAGCAGTTTGGGTGGCACAGATACGCAGTATTTT.

There are a few counts of this clonotype. The chain combines TRBV18 with TRBJ1-1, with TRBD1 as a possible D gene (5 bases). Per the germline V gene, CDR1 is KGHSH and CDR2 is LQKENI. The CDR3 runs to 13 residues. Trimming took off 4 bases at V and 0 bases at J, with 6 bases between the two ends. The CDR3 DNA reads TGTGCCAGCTCACAGGGGATGAACACTGAAGCTTTCTTT. Translating it yields CASSQGMNTEAFF. Filled out from reference TRBV18 and TRBJ1-1, the complete variable domain reads NAGVMQNPRHLVRRRGQEARLRCSPMKGHSHVYWYRQLPEEGLKFMVYLQKENIIDESGMPKERFSAEFPKEGPSILRIQQVVRGDSAAYFCASSQGMNTEAFFGQGTRLTVV.

The rearrangement joins TRBV6-5 to TRBJ1-2; weak D call: TRBD1 (5 bases). The CDR3 covers 13 residues. V dropped 6 bases and J dropped 4 bases, with 12 bases sitting between them. Germline values: CDR1 MNHEY, CDR2 SVGAGI. The CDR3 reads CASRGDSTYGYTF. CDR3 nucleotides: TGTGCCAGCAGGGGTGACAGCACCTATGGCTACACCTTC.

This clonotype was picked up one time. This chain uses TRBV20-1 with TRBJ2-3; no definite D call. V dropped 0 bases and J dropped 7 bases, with 11 bases sitting between them. Germline lookup yields CDR1 DFQATT and CDR2 SNEGSKA (reference sequence). This CDR3 contains 13 residues. CDR3 DNA sequence: TGCAGTGCTAGAGAGGCGGCTCCAAATACGCAGTATTTT. It specifies CSAREAAPNTQYF.

In the case of this clonotype: A single base separates this from a much larger clone, so it may be a read error. The J gene is TRBJ2-7, the V gene TRBV10-2; 10 bases agree with TRBD2. The CDR3 is 15 amino acids. V dropped 5 bases and J dropped 3; count of bases not matched to a gene: 7. Germline assignment: CDR1 WSHSY and CDR2 SAAADI. The CDR3 is CASSLTSGEVYEQYF. The CDR3 DNA sequence: TGCGCCAGCAGTCTTACTAGCGGGGAAGTCTACGAGCAGTACTTC.

V and J are TRBV7-2 and TRBJ2-5; either TRBD1 or TRBD2 may supply D (5 bases each). The CDR3 contains 16 residues. Trimming pared 0 bases from V and 5 bases from J, leaving 16 bases between. Germline V CDR1 and CDR2: SGHTA, FQGNSA. The CDR3 sequence: CASSLARGEYRETQYF. The CDR3 region has the DNA TGTGCCAGCAGCTTAGCCCGGGGCGAATATCGGGAGACCCAGTACTTC. The full variable domain, completed using reference TRBV7-2 and TRBJ2-5, is GAGVSQSPSNKVTEKGKDVELRCDPISGHTALYWYRQSLGQGLEFLIYFQGNSAPDKSGLPSDRFSAERTGGSVSTLTIQRTQQEDSAVYLCASSLARGEYRETQYFGPGTRLLVL.

The chain employs TRBV7-9 and TRBJ2-7, with D uncertain. The germline V and J ends were trimmed by 1 base and 4 bases, with 8 bases remaining between them. The CDR3 contains 13 residues. Germline V gene lookup returns CDR1 SEHNR and CDR2 FQNEAQ (reference sequence). The chain's CDR3 is CASSLGLGYEQYF. CDR3 DNA: TGTGCCAGCAGCTTAGGGCTGGGTTACGAGCAGTACTTC. The full variable domain, completed using reference TRBV7-9 and TRBJ2-7, is DTGVSQNPRHKITKRGQNVTFRCDPISEHNRLYWYRQTLGQGPEFLTYFQNEAQLEKSRLLSDRFSAERPKGSFSTLEIQRTEQGDSAMYLCASSLGLGYEQYFGPGTRLTVT.

The sample holds a few counts of this clonotype. The V call is TRBV7-9, the J call TRBJ2-3; 7 bases agree with TRBD2. The germline V gene encodes CDR1 SEHNR and CDR2 FQNEAQ (reference sequence). This CDR3 contains 15 residues. J was trimmed by 2 bases and V by 7 bases; bases with no gene match: 9. CDR3 region: CASTLGGGPTDTQYF. CDR3 nucleotides: TGTGCCAGCACCCTGGGCGGGGGACCCACAGATACGCAGTATTTT.

The V call is TRBV11-3, the J call TRBJ2-1; 8 bases align to TRBD1. Germline V gene lookup returns CDR1 SGHNT and CDR2 YENEEA. J was trimmed by 4 bases and V by 1 base; bases with no gene match: 6. The CDR3 runs to 16 residues. The CDR3 coding sequence is TGTGCCAGCAGCTTAGGGCCGGGACAGGAATACAATGAGCAGTTCTTC. This translates into CASSLGPGQEYNEQFF.

The rearrangement uses TRBV20-1 and TRBJ1-6, with 7 bases that match TRBD1. CDR1 is DFQATT and CDR2 is SNEGSKA in the germline V gene (reference sequence). The J segment lost 7 bases and the V segment lost 6 bases, leaving 9 bases of the junction unmatched. This CDR3 is built from 14 residues. This CDR3 is CSARGQAWNSPLHF. CDR3 nucleotide sequence: TGCAGTGCCCGCGGACAGGCTTGGAATTCACCCCTCCACTTT.

This clonotype showed up just a few times. The V call is TRBV6-1, the J call TRBJ2-1; no clear D gene. The V end was cut by 5 bases, the J end by 0 bases, with 11 bases between. The CDR3 consists of 15 residues. CDR1 MNHNS and CDR2 SASEGT come from the germline V gene. CDR3 region: CASSLELSSYNEQFF. Written as DNA, the CDR3 is TGTGCCAGCAGTCTAGAGCTTAGCTCCTACAATGAGCAGTTCTTC.

The V gene is TRBV7-2, the J gene TRBJ1-2; 7 nucleotides match TRBD1. CDR1 SGHTA and CDR2 FQGNSA come from the germline V gene. The junction had 6 bases not matched to a gene; V was cut back by 1 base and J by 4 bases. CDR3 length equals 15 residues. CDR3 sequence reads: CASSLEQGSPYGYTF. CDR3 sequence (DNA): TGTGCCAGCAGCTTAGAACAGGGGTCCCCCTATGGCTACACCTTC.

This chain links TRBV27 with TRBJ1-2; D gene uncertain. Trimming stripped 7 bases from V and 3 bases from J, with 24 bases between. The CDR3 extends over 17 amino acids. Germline-derived CDR1 and CDR2 are MNHEY and SMNVEV (reference sequence). The CDR3 here is CASNVVPRLRGDYGYTF. CDR3 nucleotides: TGTGCCAGCAATGTAGTCCCCCGGCTGCGGGGAGACTATGGCTACACCTTC.

J is TRBJ1-2 and V is TRBV5-1; D gene unclear. Germline CDR1 and CDR2: SGHRS and YFSETQ. V was clipped by 2 bases and J by 5 bases, with 13 bases between them. The CDR3 has 14 residues. Here the CDR3 reads CASSFEGTIYGYTF. The CDR3 DNA sequence: TGCGCCAGCAGCTTCGAGGGCACTATTTATGGCTACACCTTC.